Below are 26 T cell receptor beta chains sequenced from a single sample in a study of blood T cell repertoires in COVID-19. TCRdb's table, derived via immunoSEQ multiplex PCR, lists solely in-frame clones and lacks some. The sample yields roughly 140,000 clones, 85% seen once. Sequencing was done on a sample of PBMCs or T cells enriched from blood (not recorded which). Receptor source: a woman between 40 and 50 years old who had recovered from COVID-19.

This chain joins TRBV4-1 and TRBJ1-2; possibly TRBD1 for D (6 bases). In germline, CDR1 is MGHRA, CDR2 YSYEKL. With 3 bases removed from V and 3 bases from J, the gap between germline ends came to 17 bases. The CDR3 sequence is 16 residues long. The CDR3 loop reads CASSHREGGDYYGYTF. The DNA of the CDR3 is TGCGCCAGCAGCCACCGGGAGGGGGGGGACTACTATGGCTACACCTTC.

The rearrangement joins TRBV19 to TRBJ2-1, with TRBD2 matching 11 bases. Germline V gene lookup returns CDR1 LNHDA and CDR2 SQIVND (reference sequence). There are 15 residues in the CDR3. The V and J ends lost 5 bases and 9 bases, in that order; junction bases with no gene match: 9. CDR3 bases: TGTGCCAGTAGTGCCACTAGCGGGAGCGGCGGTGAGCAGTTCTTC. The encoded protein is CASSATSGSGGEQFF.

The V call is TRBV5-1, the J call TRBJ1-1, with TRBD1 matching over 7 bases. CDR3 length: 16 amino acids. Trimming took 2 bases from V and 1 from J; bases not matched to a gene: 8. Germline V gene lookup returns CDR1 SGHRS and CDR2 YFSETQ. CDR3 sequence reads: CASSFDTGDGNTEAFF. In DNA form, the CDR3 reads TGCGCCAGCAGCTTCGATACAGGGGATGGGAACACTGAAGCTTTCTTT.

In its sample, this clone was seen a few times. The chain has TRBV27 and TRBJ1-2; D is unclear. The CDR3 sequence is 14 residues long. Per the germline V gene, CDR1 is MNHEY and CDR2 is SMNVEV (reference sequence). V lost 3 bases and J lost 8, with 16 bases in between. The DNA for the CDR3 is TGTGCCAGCAGTTTCACGGCAGGTGGAACGGGCTACACCTTC. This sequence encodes CASSFTAGGTGYTF.

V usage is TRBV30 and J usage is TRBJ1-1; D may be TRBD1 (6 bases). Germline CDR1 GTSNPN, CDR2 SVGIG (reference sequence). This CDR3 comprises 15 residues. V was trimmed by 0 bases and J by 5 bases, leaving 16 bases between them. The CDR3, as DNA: TGTGCCTGGAGTGTACTGAGGGACAAGGGGACTGAAGCTTTCTTT. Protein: CAWSVLRDKGTEAFF.

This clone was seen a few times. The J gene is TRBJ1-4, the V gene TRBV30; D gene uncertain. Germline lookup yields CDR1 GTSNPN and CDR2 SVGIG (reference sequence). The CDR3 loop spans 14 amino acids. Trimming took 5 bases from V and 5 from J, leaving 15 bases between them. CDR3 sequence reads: CAWEEGGGNEKLFF. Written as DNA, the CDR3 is TGTGCCTGGGAGGAGGGTGGCGGGAATGAAAAACTGTTTTTT. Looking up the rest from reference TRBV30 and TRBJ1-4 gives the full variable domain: SQTIHQWPATLVQPVGSPLSLECTVEGTSNPNLYWYRQAAGRGLQLLFYSVGIGQISSEVPQNLSASRPQDRQFILSSKKLLLSDSGFYLCAWEEGGGNEKLFFGSGTQLSVL.

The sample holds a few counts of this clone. Written as DNA, the CDR3 is TGTGCCAGCGGACTGAACAGGGATTCTAACTATGGCTACACCTTC. Protein product: CASGLNRDSNYGYTF. The rearrangement joins TRBV11-2 to TRBJ1-2, with a possible D match to TRBD1 (6 bases). The CDR3 has 15 amino acids. Germline assignment: CDR1 SGHAT and CDR2 FQNNGV. V was trimmed by 8 bases and J by 0 bases, leaving 16 bases between them.

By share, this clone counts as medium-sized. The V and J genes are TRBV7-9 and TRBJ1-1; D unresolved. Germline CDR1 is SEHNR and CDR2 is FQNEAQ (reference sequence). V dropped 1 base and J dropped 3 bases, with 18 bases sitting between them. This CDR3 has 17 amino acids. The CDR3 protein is CASSLGGDGRAHTEAFF. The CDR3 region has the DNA TGTGCCAGCAGCTTAGGAGGCGACGGGAGGGCCCACACTGAAGCTTTCTTT.

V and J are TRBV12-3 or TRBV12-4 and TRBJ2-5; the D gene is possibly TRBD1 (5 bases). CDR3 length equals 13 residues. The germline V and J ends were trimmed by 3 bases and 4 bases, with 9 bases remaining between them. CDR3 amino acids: CASSLGRAETQYF. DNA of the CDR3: TGTGCCAGCAGTTTGGGCAGGGCAGAGACCCAGTACTTC.

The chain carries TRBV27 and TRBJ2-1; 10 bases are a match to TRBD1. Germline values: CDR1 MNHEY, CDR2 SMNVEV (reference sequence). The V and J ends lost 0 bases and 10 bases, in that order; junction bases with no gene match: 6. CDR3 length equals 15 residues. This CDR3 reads CASSLSPDRGGEQFF. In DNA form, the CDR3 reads TGTGCCAGCAGTTTATCCCCGGACAGGGGGGGCGAGCAGTTCTTC.

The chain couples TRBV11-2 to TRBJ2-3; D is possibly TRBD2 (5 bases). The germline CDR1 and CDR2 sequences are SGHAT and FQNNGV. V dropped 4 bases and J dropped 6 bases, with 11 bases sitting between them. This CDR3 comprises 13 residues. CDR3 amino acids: CASSSRSGDTQYF. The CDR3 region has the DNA TGTGCCAGCAGCTCACGCTCGGGGGATACGCAGTATTTT.

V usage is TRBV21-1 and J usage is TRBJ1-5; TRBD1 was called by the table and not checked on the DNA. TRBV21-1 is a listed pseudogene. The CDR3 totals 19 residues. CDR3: CASRKESGTGGSGNQPQHF. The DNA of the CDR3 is TGTGCCAGCAGGAAAGAGTCCGGGACAGGGGGCTCGGGCAATCAGCCCCAGCATTTT.

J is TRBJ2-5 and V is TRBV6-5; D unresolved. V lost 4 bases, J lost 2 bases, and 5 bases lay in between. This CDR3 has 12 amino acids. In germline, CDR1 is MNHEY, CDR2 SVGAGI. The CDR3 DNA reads TGTGCCAGCAGTTCCCCACAAGAGACCCAGTACTTC. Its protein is CASSSPQETQYF.

CDR3 protein: CASSRLQGVDEQFF. The CDR3 nucleotides read TGTGCCAGCAGTCGATTACAGGGGGTGGATGAGCAGTTCTTC. The rearrangement uses TRBV7-3 and TRBJ2-1; 8 bases match TRBD1. This CDR3 region has 14 residues. J was trimmed by 8 bases and V by 6 bases; bases with no gene match: 9. Germline CDR1 and CDR2: SGHTA and FQGTGA.

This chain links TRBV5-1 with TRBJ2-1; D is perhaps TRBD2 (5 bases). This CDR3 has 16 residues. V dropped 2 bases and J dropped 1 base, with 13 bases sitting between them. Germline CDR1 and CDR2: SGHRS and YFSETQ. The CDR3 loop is CASSFGNTDSYNEQFF. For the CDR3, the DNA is TGCGCCAGCAGCTTCGGGAACACGGATTCCTACAATGAGCAGTTCTTC.

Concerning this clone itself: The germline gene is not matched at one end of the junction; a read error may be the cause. The chain's CDR3 is CASREGGRVGYTF. DNA of the CDR3: TGTGCCAGCAGGGAAGGGGGCCGGGTTGGCTACACCTTC. The chain combines TRBV2 with TRBJ1-2; 7 bases are a match to TRBD1. Germline V gene data show CDR1 as SNHLY and CDR2 as FYNNEI. The CDR3 sequence is 13 residues long. The full variable domain, in which reference TRBV2 and TRBJ1-2 provide the parts outside the CDR3, is EPEVTQTPSHQVTQMGQEVILRCVPISNHLYFYWYRQILGQKVEFLVSFYNNEISEKSEIFDDQFSVERPDGSNFTLKIRSTKLEDSAMYFCASREGGRVGYTFGSGTRLTVV.

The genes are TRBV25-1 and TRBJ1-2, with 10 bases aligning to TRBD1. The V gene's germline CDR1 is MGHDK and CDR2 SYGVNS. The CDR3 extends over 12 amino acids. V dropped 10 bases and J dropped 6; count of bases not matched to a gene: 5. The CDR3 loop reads CATDRGPDGYTF. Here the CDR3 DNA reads TGTGCCACCGACAGGGGGCCGGATGGCTACACCTTC.

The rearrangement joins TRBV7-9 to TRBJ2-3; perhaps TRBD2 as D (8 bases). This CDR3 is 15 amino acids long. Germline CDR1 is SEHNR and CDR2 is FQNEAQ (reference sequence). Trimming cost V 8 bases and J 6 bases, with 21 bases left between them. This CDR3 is CASHKGAGGADTQYF. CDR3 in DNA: TGTGCCAGCCACAAGGGGGCGGGAGGTGCGGATACGCAGTATTTT. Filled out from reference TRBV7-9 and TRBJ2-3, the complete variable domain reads DTGVSQNPRHKITKRGQNVTFRCDPISEHNRLYWYRQTLGQGPEFLTYFQNEAQLEKSRLLSDRFSAERPKGSFSTLEIQRTEQGDSAMYLCASHKGAGGADTQYFGPGTRLTVL.

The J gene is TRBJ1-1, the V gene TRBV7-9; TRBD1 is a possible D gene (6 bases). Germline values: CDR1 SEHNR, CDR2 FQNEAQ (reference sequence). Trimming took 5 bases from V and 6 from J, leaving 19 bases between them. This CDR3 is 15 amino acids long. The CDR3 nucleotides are TGTGCCAGCAGCCCGCCCAGGGGCAAGCAGGCTGAAGCTTTCTTT. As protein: CASSPPRGKQAEAFF. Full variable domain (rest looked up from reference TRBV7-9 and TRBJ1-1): DTGVSQNPRHKITKRGQNVTFRCDPISEHNRLYWYRQTLGQGPEFLTYFQNEAQLEKSRLLSDRFSAERPKGSFSTLEIQRTEQGDSAMYLCASSPPRGKQAEAFFGQGTRLTVV.

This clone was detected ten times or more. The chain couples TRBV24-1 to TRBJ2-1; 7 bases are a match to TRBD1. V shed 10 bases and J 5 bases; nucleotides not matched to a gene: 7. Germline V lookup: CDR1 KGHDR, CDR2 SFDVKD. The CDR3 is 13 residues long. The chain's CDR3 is CATAGTVDNEQFF. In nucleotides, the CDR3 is TGTGCCACAGCCGGGACAGTTGACAATGAGCAGTTCTTC.

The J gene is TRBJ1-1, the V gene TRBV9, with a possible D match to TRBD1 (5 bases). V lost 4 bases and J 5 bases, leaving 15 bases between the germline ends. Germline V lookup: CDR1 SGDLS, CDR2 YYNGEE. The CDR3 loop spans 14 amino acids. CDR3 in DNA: TGTGCCAGCAGCCCCGAGGGGCGGGGAACTGAAGCTTTCTTT. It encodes CASSPEGRGTEAFF.

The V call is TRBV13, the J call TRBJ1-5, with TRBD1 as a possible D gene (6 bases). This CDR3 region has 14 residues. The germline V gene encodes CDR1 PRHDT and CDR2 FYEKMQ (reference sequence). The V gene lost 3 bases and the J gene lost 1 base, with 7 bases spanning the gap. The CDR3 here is CASSFGGSNQPQHF. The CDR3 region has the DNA TGTGCCAGCAGCTTTGGGGGCAGCAATCAGCCCCAGCATTTT.

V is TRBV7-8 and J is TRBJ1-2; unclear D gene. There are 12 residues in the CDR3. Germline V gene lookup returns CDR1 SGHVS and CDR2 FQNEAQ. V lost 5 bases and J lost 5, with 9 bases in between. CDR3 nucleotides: TGTGCCAGCAGCGGGTCGGGATATGGCTACACCTTC. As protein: CASSGSGYGYTF.

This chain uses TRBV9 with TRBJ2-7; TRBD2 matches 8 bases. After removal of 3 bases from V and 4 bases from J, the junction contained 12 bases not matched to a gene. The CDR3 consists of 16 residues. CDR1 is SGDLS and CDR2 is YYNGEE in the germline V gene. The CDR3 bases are TGTGCCAGCAGCGAGGCCCCAGCGGGAGAAAGGTACGAGCAGTACTTC. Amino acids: CASSEAPAGERYEQYF.

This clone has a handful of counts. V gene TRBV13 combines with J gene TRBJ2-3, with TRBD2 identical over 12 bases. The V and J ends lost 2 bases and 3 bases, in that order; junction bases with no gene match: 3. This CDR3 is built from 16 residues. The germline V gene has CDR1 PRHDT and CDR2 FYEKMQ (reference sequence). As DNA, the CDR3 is TGTGCCAGCAGCTTACTAGCGGGGGGGGTTACAGATACGCAGTATTTT. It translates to CASSLLAGGVTDTQYF.

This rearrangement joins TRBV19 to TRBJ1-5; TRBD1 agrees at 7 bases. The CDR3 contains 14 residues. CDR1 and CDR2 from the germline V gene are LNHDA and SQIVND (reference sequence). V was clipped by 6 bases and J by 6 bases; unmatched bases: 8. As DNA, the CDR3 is TGTGCCAGTAGCCCGGACAGGACACCTCAGCCCCAGCATTTT. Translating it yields CASSPDRTPQPQHF.